Following are 23 T cell receptor beta chains from one sample sequenced in a study of T cell clonotyping in hematopoietic cell transplantation. Time point specified: recipient sample about 28 days before transplant, after cytoreduction. The repertoire was sequenced with immunoSEQ multiplex PCR; TCRdb's copy has only in-frame clones and lacks some. The sample holds over 45,000 clones, under 90% seen once. Sequencing used peripheral blood mononuclear cells, obtained before stem cell transplant. These receptors originate from a man aged 55 to 69 with biphenotypic leukemia. Some clones in this sample may be carry-over from other donors' samples.

V usage is TRBV28 and J usage is TRBJ1-5; 9 bases are a match to TRBD1. The V gene end was trimmed by 3 bases and the J gene end by 6 bases; junction bases not matched to a gene: 6. The germline V gene has CDR1 MDHEN and CDR2 SYDVKM. This CDR3 has 15 residues. CDR3 loop: CASSFTDRGSQPQHF. The CDR3 DNA follows: TGTGCCAGCAGTTTTACGGACAGGGGAAGTCAGCCCCAGCATTTT.

The chain combines TRBV2 with TRBJ2-7; D possibly corresponds to TRBD2 (6 bases). The V gene lost 8 bases and the J gene lost 5 bases, with 16 bases spanning the gap. Germline-derived CDR1 and CDR2 are SNHLY and FYNNEI. The CDR3 runs to 13 residues. CDR3: CASRVGGVHEQYF. DNA for the CDR3: TGTGCCAGCCGGGTAGGAGGGGTTCACGAGCAGTACTTC.

The chain couples TRBV28 to TRBJ2-1; possible D gene TRBD2, 7 bases. The CDR3 totals 14 residues. V dropped 10 bases and J dropped 2 bases, with 15 bases sitting between them. Germline CDR1 and CDR2: MDHEN and SYDVKM. CDR3 region: CATSSGGAYNEQFF. The DNA of the CDR3 is TGTGCCACCTCTTCGGGGGGCGCCTACAATGAGCAGTTCTTC.

This chain uses TRBV19 with TRBJ2-1; D ambiguous. V was clipped by 5 bases and J by 0 bases, with 14 bases between them. CDR1 is LNHDA, CDR2 SQIVND, per germline (reference sequence). The CDR3 is 16 amino acids. The CDR3 DNA sequence: TGTGCCAGTAGTGCCTCTTTTCCTAGCTCCTACAATGAGCAGTTCTTC. Translating it yields CASSASFPSSYNEQFF.

The rearrangement joins TRBV10-1 to TRBJ2-3; 9 bases match TRBD2. V lost 2 bases, J lost 7 bases, and 10 bases stayed unmatched. CDR3 length: 16 amino acids. CDR1 and CDR2 from the germline V gene are WNHNN and SYGVQD (reference sequence). CDR3 bases: TGCGCCAGCAGTGAGGCTGGAGCGGGGGGAAGGAATACGCAGTATTTT. Its translation: CASSEAGAGGRNTQYF.

This chain links TRBV13 with TRBJ1-5, with a tentative D call TRBD1 (6 bases). The germline V gene has CDR1 PRHDT and CDR2 FYEKMQ (reference sequence). Between the trimmed V and J ends, which lost 5 bases and 0 bases, there was a span of 8 bases. The CDR3 contains 14 residues. The CDR3 loop is CASSLQGSNQPQHF. The CDR3 coding sequence is TGTGCCAGCAGCCTACAGGGTAGCAATCAGCCCCAGCATTTT.

This clone was seen just once. The rearrangement joins TRBV5-1 to TRBJ2-6; the D is unclear. V gave up 0 bases and J gave up 0 bases, with 4 bases separating them. CDR1 and CDR2 from the germline V gene are SGHRS and YFSETQ. The CDR3 consists of 15 residues. In DNA, the CDR3 is TGCGCCAGCAGCTTGGACGCCTCTGGGGCCAACGTCCTGACTTTC. This translates into CASSLDASGANVLTF.

The genes are TRBV28 and TRBJ2-7, with 11 positions matching TRBD2. The germline V gene encodes CDR1 MDHEN and CDR2 SYDVKM. CDR3 length: 14 amino acids. V lost 6 bases and J lost 7; bases outside the gene matches: 8. In DNA form, the CDR3 reads TGTGCCAGCAGCCTGACTAGCGGGGCTTGGGAGCAGTACTTC. Its translation is CASSLTSGAWEQYF.

As to this clone: The sample contains more than one DNA sequence encoding this CDR3. V usage is TRBV11-2 and J usage is TRBJ1-1; D remains ambiguous. From germline, CDR1 is SGHAT and CDR2 FQNNGV. The CDR3 spans 13 residues. Trimming left V 3 bases short and J 4 bases short, with 9 bases between. The CDR3 sequence: CASSLGWGTEAFF. The CDR3 DNA follows: TGTGCCAGCAGCTTGGGGTGGGGCACTGAAGCTTTCTTT.

This chain joins TRBV11-2 and TRBJ1-2; D is uncertain. Trimming pared 1 base from V and 4 bases from J, leaving 10 bases between. CDR1 and CDR2 (germline): SGHAT, FQNNGV. There are 14 residues in the CDR3. The CDR3 sequence: CASSLAGRVYGYTF. The CDR3 coding sequence is TGTGCCAGCAGCTTAGCGGGCCGGGTCTATGGCTACACCTTC.

This chain uses TRBV4-3 with TRBJ2-2, with D unresolved. This CDR3 is 16 amino acids long. CDR1 and CDR2 (germline): LGHNA, YSLEER. Trimming cost V 1 base and J 7 bases, with 16 bases left between them. CDR3 loop: CASSQALVAPGGELFF. The CDR3 nucleotides read TGCGCCAGCAGCCAAGCCCTGGTTGCCCCGGGCGGGGAGCTGTTTTTT.

V is TRBV7-6 and J is TRBJ2-3; TRBD2 matches 8 bases. J was trimmed by 0 bases and V by 5 bases; bases with no gene match: 4. CDR1 SGHVS and CDR2 FNYEAQ come from the germline V gene. CDR3 length equals 15 residues. CDR3 residues: CASSLIAGSTDTQYF. As DNA, the CDR3 is TGTGCCAGCAGCCTGATAGCGGGAAGCACAGATACGCAGTATTTT.

The chain has TRBV7-2 and TRBJ2-2; D possibly corresponds to TRBD2 (5 bases). Per germline, CDR1 SGHTA and CDR2 FQGNSA. Trimming stripped 4 bases from V and 4 bases from J, with 13 bases between. CDR3 size: 15 residues. CDR3 residues: CASSYDGGATGELFF. The DNA of the CDR3 is TGTGCCAGCAGCTATGACGGAGGAGCCACCGGGGAGCTGTTTTTT.

The chain couples TRBV5-4 to TRBJ2-7; D not resolved. This CDR3 has 14 residues. Germline-derived CDR1 and CDR2 are SGHNT and YYREEE (reference sequence). Trimming shortened V by 0 bases and J by 0 bases, and 7 bases separated the two germline ends. CDR3 sequence reads: CASSLGSSSYEQYF. In DNA, the CDR3 is TGTGCCAGCAGCTTGGGTAGCTCCTCCTACGAGCAGTACTTC. Together with reference TRBV5-4 and TRBJ2-7, the CDR3 gives the full variable domain: ETGVTQSPTHLIKTRGQQVTLRCSSQSGHNTVSWYQQALGQGPQFIFQYYREEENGRGNFPPRFSGLQFPNYSSELNVNALELDDSALYLCASSLGSSSYEQYFGPGTRLTVT.

This clone was observed a few times. In the same sample, other DNA sequences code for this CDR3. The chain couples TRBV19 to TRBJ1-5; TRBD1 is a possible D gene (5 bases). CDR1 and CDR2 (germline): LNHDA, SQIVND (reference sequence). The CDR3 is 15 residues long. The ends were cut back, 1 base at V and 3 bases at J, with 10 bases in the middle. The CDR3 DNA follows: TGTGCCAGTAGTATAGGTGGGGCACCCAATCAGCCCCAGCATTTT. It codes for CASSIGGAPNQPQHF.

The chain carries TRBV29-1 and TRBJ2-2, with D tentatively TRBD1 or TRBD2 (5 bases each). Germline V gene data show CDR1 as SQVTM and CDR2 as ANQGSEA. The V end was cut by 6 bases, the J end by 1 base, with 9 bases between. This CDR3 has 13 amino acids. In nucleotides, the CDR3 is TGCAGCGTATGGGACCAGAACACCGGGGAGCTGTTTTTT. It encodes CSVWDQNTGELFF.

The rearrangement links TRBV30 to TRBJ2-1; D unclear. The V end was cut by 3 bases, the J end by 0 bases, with 6 bases between. This CDR3 is built from 13 residues. Per the germline V gene, CDR1 is GTSNPN and CDR2 is SVGIG (reference sequence). CDR3 DNA sequence: TGTGCCTGGAGGATCTCCTCCTACAATGAGCAGTTCTTC. This gives the protein CAWRISSYNEQFF.

This sequence joins TRBV4-1 and TRBJ2-3, with 11 positions matching TRBD2. CDR1 is MGHRA, CDR2 YSYEKL, per germline. Losses at the gene ends were 6 bases for V and 3 bases for J; bases not matched to a gene: 5. The CDR3 sequence is 15 residues long. Here the CDR3 DNA reads TGCGCCAGCAGTCAGACTAGCGGGACAACAGATACGCAGTATTTT. Its translation: CASSQTSGTTDTQYF.

This chain joins TRBV2 and TRBJ2-7; the D is unclear. V dropped 4 bases and J dropped 4 bases, with 2 bases sitting between them. CDR1 and CDR2 (germline): SNHLY, FYNNEI. This CDR3 has 10 amino acids. The CDR3 DNA reads TGTGCCAGCAGTGTATACGAGCAGTACTTC. Encoded protein: CASSVYEQYF.

The chain links TRBV19 to TRBJ1-1; D ambiguous. The CDR3 is made up of 15 amino acids. From germline, CDR1 is LNHDA and CDR2 SQIVND (reference sequence). Trimming shortened V by 5 bases and J by 1 base, and 14 bases separated the two germline ends. In nucleotides, the CDR3 is TGTGCCAGTAGTGGAGGCCTCGGAGGGAACACTGAAGCTTTCTTT. This codes for CASSGGLGGNTEAFF. The full variable domain, with the rest looked up from reference TRBV19 and TRBJ1-1, is DGGITQSPKYLFRKEGQNVTLSCEQNLNHDAMYWYRQDPGQGLRLIYYSQIVNDFQKGDIAEGYSVSREKKESFPLTVTSAQKNPTAFYLCASSGGLGGNTEAFFGQGTRLTVV.

The genes are TRBV2 and TRBJ2-7; the match to TRBD2 covers 7 bases. The germline gives CDR1 SNHLY, CDR2 FYNNEI. J gave up 2 bases and V 7 bases, and 8 bases lay outside the gene matches. This CDR3 has 14 amino acids. CDR3 sequence reads: CASKFQRGTYEQYF. For the CDR3, the DNA is TGTGCCAGCAAGTTCCAGCGGGGCACCTACGAGCAGTACTTC.

This clone was recorded only once. V and J are TRBV5-8 and TRBJ1-5; D perhaps matches TRBD1 (6 bases). V shed 1 base and J shed 6 bases, with 8 bases lying between them. Per the germline V gene, CDR1 is SGHTS and CDR2 is YDEGEE. This CDR3 is 13 amino acids long. For the CDR3, the DNA is TGTGCCAGCAGCTTGACAGGGAGTCAGCCCCAGCATTTT. Amino acids: CASSLTGSQPQHF.

This clone showed up just once. This rearrangement joins TRBV30 to TRBJ2-5; 8 nucleotides line up with TRBD2. The germline gives CDR1 GTSNPN, CDR2 SVGIG (reference sequence). The CDR3 covers 14 residues. The trim removed 2 bases at V and 2 bases at J, leaving 4 bases unmatched. As DNA, the CDR3 is TGTGCCTGGAGTCCAACTAGCGGACAAGAGACCCAGTACTTC. Its translation is CAWSPTSGQETQYF.